This entry lists 8 T cell receptor beta chains sequenced from one sample in a study of blood T cell repertoires in COVID-19. This table comes from immunoSEQ multiplex PCR, and its TCRdb copy is limited to in-frame clones, with some not included. The profile covers a few hundred thousand clones, with about nine tenths appearing a single time and around 2.2% taken by the ten largest. The source material was peripheral blood. The receptors shown here come from a woman between 50 and 59 years old who had recovered from COVID-19.

In its sample, this clone was seen a few times. The chain uses TRBV6-6 and TRBJ1-6; D gene uncertain. V lost 0 bases to trimming and J lost 5 bases, with 8 bases between them. CDR1 and CDR2 (germline): MNHNY, SVGAGI (reference sequence). This CDR3 comprises 15 residues. CDR3 sequence: CASSYSRLNNSPLHF. The CDR3 nucleotides are TGTGCCAGCAGTTACTCGCGACTGAATAATTCACCCCTCCACTTT.

Concerning this clone itself: Additional DNA sequences in this sample encode the identical CDR3. This chain connects TRBV20-1 to TRBJ2-7, with TRBD2 identical over 11 bases. Looked up from germline, CDR1 is DFQATT and CDR2 is SNEGSKA (reference sequence). V shed 3 bases, J shed 0 bases, and the junction held 4 bases outside the gene matches. The CDR3 consists of 15 residues. The CDR3 here is CSASLAGGSSYEQYF. The CDR3 DNA is TGCAGTGCTAGTCTAGCGGGGGGCAGCTCCTACGAGCAGTACTTC.

The chain employs TRBV4-1 and TRBJ1-1, with TRBD1 matching 10 bases. The junction had 4 bases not matched to a gene; V was cut back by 5 bases and J by 7 bases. CDR1 is MGHRA, CDR2 YSYEKL, per germline. This CDR3 comprises 13 residues. The CDR3 here is CASSSTGGGEAFF. CDR3 nucleotide sequence: TGCGCCAGCAGCTCGACAGGGGGCGGTGAAGCTTTCTTT.

The chain recombines TRBV7-2 with TRBJ2-3; tentative D call: TRBD1 (6 bases). The CDR3 covers 15 residues. Germline V CDR1 and CDR2: SGHTA, FQGNSA. V was cut by 5 bases and J by 0 bases, with 12 bases left in between. The CDR3 DNA follows: TGTGCCAGCAGCCTCTGGACAGAGAGCACAGATACGCAGTATTTT. Protein product: CASSLWTESTDTQYF.

The rearrangement joins TRBV5-1 to TRBJ1-1; 8 positions agree with TRBD1. CDR3 length equals 16 residues. Germline CDR1 SGHRS, CDR2 YFSETQ. Trimming at V came to 4 bases and at J to 3 bases, leaving 11 bases not matched to a gene. The CDR3: CASSRGQGGADTEAFF. The CDR3 nucleotides are TGCGCCAGCAGCAGAGGACAGGGAGGAGCGGACACTGAAGCTTTCTTT.

V is TRBV5-1 and J is TRBJ1-1; TRBD1 matches at 9 bases. CDR1 is SGHRS, CDR2 YFSETQ, per germline. The V gene end was trimmed by 4 bases and the J gene end by 6 bases; junction bases not matched to a gene: 7. The CDR3 length is 14 residues. The CDR3 bases are TGCGCCAGCAGCGGGGGGACAGGGCTCGCTGAAGCTTTCTTT. Translation: CASSGGTGLAEAFF.

This chain joins TRBV27 and TRBJ2-1; TRBD2 aligns across 8 bases. In germline, CDR1 is MNHEY, CDR2 SMNVEV (reference sequence). CDR3 size: 14 residues. J gave up 6 bases and V 6 bases, and 7 bases lay outside the gene matches. CDR3 protein: CASSREGGVNEQFF. In DNA form, the CDR3 reads TGTGCCAGCAGCCGGGAGGGGGGGGTCAATGAGCAGTTCTTC.

The V call is TRBV9, the J call TRBJ1-6, with TRBD1 identical over 7 bases. V dropped 0 bases and J dropped 9; count of bases not matched to a gene: 12. The CDR3 loop spans 17 amino acids. Looked up from germline, CDR1 is SGDLS and CDR2 is YYNGEE. The DNA for the CDR3 is TGTGCCAGCAGCGTAGCAAAGGGGGCGGCGGACGGTTCACCCCTCCACTTT. This encodes CASSVAKGAADGSPLHF.